This T cell receptor (beta chain) comes out of a study of T cell changes during pregnancy in multiple sclerosis. Repertoires were generated with immunoSEQ multiplex PCR, while TCRdb's copy carries only in-frame clones and drops some. The sample yields approximately 62,000 clones, just over 90% seen once. The junction had 3 bases not matched to a gene; V was cut back by 3 bases and J by 2 bases. This CDR3 is 14 amino acids long. Germline lookup yields CDR1 MNHNS and CDR2 SASEGT. The sample here was CD8+ T cells from peripheral blood mononuclear cells, taken in the second trimester of pregnancy. The chain carries TRBV6-1 and TRBJ2-7; the match to TRBD2 covers 8 bases. The sequence was collected from a female donor with multiple sclerosis, enrolled in a pregnancy study. This CDR3 reads CASSEGSGAYEQYF. CDR3 in DNA: TGTGCCAGCAGTGAGGGTAGCGGGGCCTACGAGCAGTACTTC.